This T cell receptor beta chain was recorded in a study of monozygotic twins with inflammatory bowel disease. General observations from the study: Healthy co-twins, by inverse Simpson, had higher TCRbeta diversity than their siblings with IBD. Relative clonotype sharing with others was diminished in IBD patients versus healthy twins, particularly with disease activity. Support was absent for any single strong signal or clonotype linked to IBD.

Remarks on this clonotype: Its cognate antigen is unknown.

Both the TCRalpha cDNA and the TCRbeta cDNA were taken through two nested PCRs, lasting around 15 and 10 cycles. One entry per CDR3 protein, without DNA, is what TCRdb gives after re-calling the 5' RACE reads. The sample table sets out about 300,000 distinct CDR3 sequences. The CDR3 has 16 residues. Per germline, CDR1 LGHDT and CDR2 YNNKEL (reference sequence). Source material: blood. This receptor was identified in a human donor with ulcerative colitis or Crohn's disease, or a healthy co-twin of an affected twin (not recorded which). V is TRBV3-1 and J is TRBJ2-1; TCRdb outputs TRBD2, but without DNA this stays unchecked. CDR3 sequence: CASSRSASGFYNEQFF.